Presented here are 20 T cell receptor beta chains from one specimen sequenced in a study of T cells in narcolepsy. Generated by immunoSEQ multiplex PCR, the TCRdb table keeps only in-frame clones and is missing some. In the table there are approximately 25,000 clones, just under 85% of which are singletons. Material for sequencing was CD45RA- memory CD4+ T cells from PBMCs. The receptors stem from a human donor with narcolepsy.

CDR3 bases: TGCGCCAGCATGTCGGGCGGGACCGGGGAGCTGTTTTTT. Translation: CASMSGGTGELFF. The V gene is TRBV10-1, the J gene TRBJ2-2, with D possibly matching TRBD2 (5 bases). V lost 7 bases, J lost 5 bases, and 11 bases lay in between. This CDR3 has 13 amino acids. The germline gives CDR1 WNHNN, CDR2 SYGVQD (reference sequence).

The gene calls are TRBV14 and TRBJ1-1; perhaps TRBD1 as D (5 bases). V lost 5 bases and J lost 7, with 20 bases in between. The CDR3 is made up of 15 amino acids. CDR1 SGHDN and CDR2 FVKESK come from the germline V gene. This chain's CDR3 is CASSEGRGPQFEAFF. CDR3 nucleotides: TGTGCCAGCAGCGAAGGCCGGGGACCACAATTTGAAGCTTTCTTT.

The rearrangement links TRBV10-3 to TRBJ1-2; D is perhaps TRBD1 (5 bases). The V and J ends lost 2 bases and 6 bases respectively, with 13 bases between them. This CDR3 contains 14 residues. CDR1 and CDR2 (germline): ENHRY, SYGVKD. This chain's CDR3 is CAISERRGYNGYTF. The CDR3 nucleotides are TGTGCCATCAGTGAGCGTCGGGGGTATAATGGCTACACCTTC.

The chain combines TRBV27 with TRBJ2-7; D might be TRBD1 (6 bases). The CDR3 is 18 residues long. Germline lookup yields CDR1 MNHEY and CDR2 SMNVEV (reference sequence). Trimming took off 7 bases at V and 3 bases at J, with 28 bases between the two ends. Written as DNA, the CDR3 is TGTGCCAGCACCAGGGTGTTCACAGACAGGTCCCCCAACTACGAGCAGTACTTC. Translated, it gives CASTRVFTDRSPNYEQYF.

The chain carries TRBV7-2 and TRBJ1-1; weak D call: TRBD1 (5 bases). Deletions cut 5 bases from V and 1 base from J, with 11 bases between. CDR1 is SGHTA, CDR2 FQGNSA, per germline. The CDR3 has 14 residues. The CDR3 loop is CASSAGPTNTEAFF. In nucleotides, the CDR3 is TGTGCCAGCAGCGCGGGACCGACGAACACTGAAGCTTTCTTT. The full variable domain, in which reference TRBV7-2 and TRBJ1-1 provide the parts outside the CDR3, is GAGVSQSPSNKVTEKGKDVELRCDPISGHTALYWYRQSLGQGLEFLIYFQGNSAPDKSGLPSDRFSAERTGGSVSTLTIQRTQQEDSAVYLCASSAGPTNTEAFFGQGTRLTVV.

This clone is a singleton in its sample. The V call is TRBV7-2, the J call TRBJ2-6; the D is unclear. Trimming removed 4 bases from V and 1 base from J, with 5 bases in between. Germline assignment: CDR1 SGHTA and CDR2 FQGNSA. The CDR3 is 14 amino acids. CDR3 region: CASSWSSGANVLTF. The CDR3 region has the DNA TGTGCCAGCAGCTGGAGTTCTGGGGCCAACGTCCTGACTTTC.

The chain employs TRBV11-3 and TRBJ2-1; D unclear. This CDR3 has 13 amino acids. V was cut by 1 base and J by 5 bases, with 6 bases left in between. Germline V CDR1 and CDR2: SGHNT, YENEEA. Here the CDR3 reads CASSLGHNNEQFF. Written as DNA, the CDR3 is TGTGCCAGCAGCTTAGGGCATAACAATGAGCAGTTCTTC.

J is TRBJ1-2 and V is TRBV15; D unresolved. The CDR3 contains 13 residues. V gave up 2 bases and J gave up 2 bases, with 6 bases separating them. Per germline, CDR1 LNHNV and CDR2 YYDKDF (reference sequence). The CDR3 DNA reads TGTGCCACCAGCAGATCCGCAAACTATGGCTACACCTTC. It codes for CATSRSANYGYTF. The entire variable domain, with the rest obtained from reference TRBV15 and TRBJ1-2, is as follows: DAMVIQNPRYQVTQFGKPVTLSCSQTLNHNVMYWYQQKSSQAPKLLFHYYDKDFNNEADTPDNFQSRRPNTSFCFLDIRSPGLGDTAMYLCATSRSANYGYTFGSGTRLTVV.

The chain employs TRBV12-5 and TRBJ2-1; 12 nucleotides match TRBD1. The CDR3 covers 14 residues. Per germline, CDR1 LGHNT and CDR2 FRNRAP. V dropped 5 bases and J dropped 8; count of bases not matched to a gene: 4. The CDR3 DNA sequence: TGTGCTAGTGGTACGGGACAGGGGGCCCATGAGCAGTTCTTC. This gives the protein CASGTGQGAHEQFF. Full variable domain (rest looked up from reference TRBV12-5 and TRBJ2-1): DARVTQTPRHKVTEMGQEVTMRCQPILGHNTVFWYRQTMMQGLELLAYFRNRAPLDDSGMPKDRFSAEMPDATLATLKIQPSEPRDSAVYFCASGTGQGAHEQFFGPGTRLTVL.

The CDR3 DNA reads as TGTGCCAGCAGGCAGGGGGAACGCAATCAGCCCCAGCATTTT. Translated: CASRQGERNQPQHF. This chain uses TRBV2 with TRBJ1-5; 7 nucleotides line up with TRBD1. After removal of 6 bases from V and 2 bases from J, the junction contained 4 bases not matched to a gene. CDR1 is SNHLY, CDR2 FYNNEI, per germline. The CDR3 is 14 amino acids.

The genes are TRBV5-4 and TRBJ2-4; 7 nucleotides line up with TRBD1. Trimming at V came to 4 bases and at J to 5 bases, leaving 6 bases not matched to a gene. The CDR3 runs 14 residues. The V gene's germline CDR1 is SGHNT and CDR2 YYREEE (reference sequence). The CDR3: CASSPGQDENIQYF. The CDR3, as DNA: TGTGCCAGCAGCCCCGGACAGGATGAAAACATTCAGTACTTC.

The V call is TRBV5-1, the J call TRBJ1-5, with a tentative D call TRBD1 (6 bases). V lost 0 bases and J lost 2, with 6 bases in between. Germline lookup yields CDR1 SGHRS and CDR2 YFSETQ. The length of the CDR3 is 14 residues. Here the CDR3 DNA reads TGCGCCAGCAGCTTGGCAGGGGGCAATCAGCCCCAGCATTTT. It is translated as CASSLAGGNQPQHF.

The CDR3 protein is CASSLTSGRFYEQYF. The CDR3 DNA reads TGTGCCAGCAGCTTGACTAGCGGGAGGTTCTACGAGCAGTACTTC. The chain uses TRBV5-6 and TRBJ2-7, with TRBD2 identical over 12 bases. The CDR3 sequence is 15 residues long. Germline-derived CDR1 and CDR2 are SGHDT and YYEEEE. The V and J ends lost 1 base and 3 bases, in that order; junction bases with no gene match: 2.

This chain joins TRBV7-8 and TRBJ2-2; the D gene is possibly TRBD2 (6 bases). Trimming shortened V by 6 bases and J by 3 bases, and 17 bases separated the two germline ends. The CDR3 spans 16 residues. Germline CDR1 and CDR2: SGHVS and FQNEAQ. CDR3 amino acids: CASRKAGDFHTGELFF. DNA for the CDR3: TGTGCCAGCAGAAAAGCCGGGGACTTTCACACCGGGGAGCTGTTTTTT. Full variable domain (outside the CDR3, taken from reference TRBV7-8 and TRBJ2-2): GAGVSQSPRYKVAKRGQDVALRCDPISGHVSLFWYQQALGQGPEFLTYFQNEAQLDKSGLPSDRFFAERPEGSVSTLKIQRTQQEDSAVYLCASRKAGDFHTGELFFGEGSRLTVL.

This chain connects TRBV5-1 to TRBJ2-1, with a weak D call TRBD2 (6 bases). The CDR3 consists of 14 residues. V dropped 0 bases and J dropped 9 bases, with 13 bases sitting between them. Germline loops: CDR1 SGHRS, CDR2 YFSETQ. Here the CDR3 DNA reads TGCGCCAGCAGCTTGGGGAGGGCCACGGTTGAGCAGTTCTTC. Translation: CASSLGRATVEQFF.

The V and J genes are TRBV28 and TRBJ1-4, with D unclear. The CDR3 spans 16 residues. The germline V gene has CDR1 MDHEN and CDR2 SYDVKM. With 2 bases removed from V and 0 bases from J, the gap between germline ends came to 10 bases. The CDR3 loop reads CASSLTAAATNEKLFF. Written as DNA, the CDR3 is TGTGCCAGCAGTTTAACGGCAGCTGCAACTAATGAAAAACTGTTTTTT.

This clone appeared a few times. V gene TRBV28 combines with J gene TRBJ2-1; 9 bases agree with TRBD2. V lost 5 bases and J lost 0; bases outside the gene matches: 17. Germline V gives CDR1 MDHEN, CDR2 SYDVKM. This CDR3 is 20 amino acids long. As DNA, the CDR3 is TGTGCCAGCAGTCCCTTTCGGACTAGCGCAAGCACCAGCTCCTACAATGAGCAGTTCTTC. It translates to CASSPFRTSASTSSYNEQFF.

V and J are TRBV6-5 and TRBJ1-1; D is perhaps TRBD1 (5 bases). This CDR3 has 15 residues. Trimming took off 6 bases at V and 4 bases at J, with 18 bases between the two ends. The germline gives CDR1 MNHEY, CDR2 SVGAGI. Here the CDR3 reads CASRRHQGLGTEAFF. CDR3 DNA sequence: TGTGCCAGCAGGAGACATCAGGGATTGGGCACTGAAGCTTTCTTT.

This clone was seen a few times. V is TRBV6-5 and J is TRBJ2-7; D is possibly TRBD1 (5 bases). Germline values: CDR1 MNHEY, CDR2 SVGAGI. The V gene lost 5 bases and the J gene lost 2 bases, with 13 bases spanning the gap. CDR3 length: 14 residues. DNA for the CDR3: TGTGCCAGCAGTAAAGGTACAGGACCCTACGAGCAGTACTTC. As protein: CASSKGTGPYEQYF.

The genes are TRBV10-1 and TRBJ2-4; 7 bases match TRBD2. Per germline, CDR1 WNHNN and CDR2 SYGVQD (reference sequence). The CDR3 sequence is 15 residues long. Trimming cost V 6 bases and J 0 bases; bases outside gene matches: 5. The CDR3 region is CASSDGGLAKNIQYF. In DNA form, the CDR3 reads TGCGCCAGCAGCGACGGGGGGTTAGCCAAAAACATTCAGTACTTC.